The next 16 T cell receptor beta chains were all read from a single sample in a study of shared clonotypes between healthy human individuals. TCRdb's copy holds only in-frame clones and misses some; the assay was immunoSEQ multiplex PCR. The table lists fewer than 850,000 clones, approximately 79% of them singletons. The sequencing input was memory CD4+ T cells sorted from blood. Indicated subset: CD45RA-negative fraction. The source is a woman aged 25 to 39 in good health.

The chain joins TRBV19 to TRBJ1-3; the match to TRBD1 covers 7 bases. In germline, CDR1 is LNHDA, CDR2 SQIVND (reference sequence). Trimming at V came to 3 bases and at J to 4 bases, leaving 6 bases not matched to a gene. CDR3 size: 15 residues. CDR3 in DNA: TGTGCCAGTAGTATGACAGGGAACGACGGAAACACCATATATTTT. This translates into CASSMTGNDGNTIYF.

The genes are TRBV5-1 and TRBJ1-5; D may be TRBD1 (5 bases). The V gene lost 0 bases and the J gene lost 4 bases, with 11 bases spanning the gap. The germline gives CDR1 SGHRS, CDR2 YFSETQ. CDR3 length equals 15 residues. CDR3 in amino acids: CASSLEAGMNQPQHF. CDR3 in DNA: TGCGCCAGCAGCTTGGAGGCAGGGATGAATCAGCCCCAGCATTTT.

The V call is TRBV2, the J call TRBJ2-1; a possible D gene is TRBD2 (5 bases). Trimming cost V 5 bases and J 14 bases, with 16 bases left between them. In germline, CDR1 is SNHLY, CDR2 FYNNEI. The CDR3 totals 12 residues. The CDR3 coding sequence is TGTGCCAGCAGTTCGGACTCTGGCATTGAGTTCTTC. Its translation is CASSSDSGIEFF. The full variable domain, completed using reference TRBV2 and TRBJ2-1, is EPEVTQTPSHQVTQMGQEVILRCVPISNHLYFYWYRQILGQKVEFLVSFYNNEISEKSEIFDDQFSVERPDGSNFTLKIRSTKLEDSAMYFCASSSDSGIEFFGPGTRLTVL.

This clone occurred a few times. This rearrangement joins TRBV5-1 to TRBJ2-6; 8 nucleotides line up with TRBD1. The CDR3 length is 18 residues. V lost 5 bases, J lost 0 bases, and 10 bases stayed unmatched. Germline V CDR1 and CDR2: SGHRS, YFSETQ. CDR3 nucleotide sequence: TGCGCCAGCAGAAAGATGGAGGGGACAGGCTCTGGGGCCAACGTCCTGACTTTC. As protein: CASRKMEGTGSGANVLTF.

The gene calls are TRBV4-1 and TRBJ2-1, with D perhaps assigned TRBD1 or TRBD2 (6 bases each). The CDR3 is 16 residues long. Germline V gene data show CDR1 as MGHRA and CDR2 as YSYEKL. Deletions cut 0 bases from V and 3 bases from J, with 12 bases between. The CDR3: CASSQDWRGNYNEQFF. The DNA for the CDR3 is TGCGCCAGCAGCCAAGATTGGAGGGGGAACTACAATGAGCAGTTCTTC.

The CDR3 loop reads CASSLVDGSYGYTF. CDR3 DNA: TGTGCCAGCAGTTTAGTGGATGGTAGCTATGGCTACACCTTC. The chain recombines TRBV28 with TRBJ1-2, with unresolved D. Per the germline V gene, CDR1 is MDHEN and CDR2 is SYDVKM. V was cut by 2 bases and J by 4 bases, with 11 bases left in between. The CDR3 consists of 14 residues.

Comment on this clone: A much larger clone lies a single base off, so this may be a read error. This CDR3 is also generated by other DNA sequences in the sample. The chain combines TRBV28 with TRBJ2-5, with TRBD2 matching over 13 bases. Germline-derived CDR1 and CDR2 are MDHEN and SYDVKM. Losses at the gene ends were 3 bases for V and 2 bases for J; bases not matched to a gene: 0. The CDR3 covers 15 residues. The CDR3 nucleotides are TGTGCCAGCAGTTTGACTAGCGGGGGGCAAGAGACCCAGTACTTC. This gives the protein CASSLTSGGQETQYF.

The CDR3 spells CASSHPNAVTAFF. In nucleotides, the CDR3 is TGTGCCAGCAGCCATCCCAATGCAGTTACAGCTTTCTTT. The rearrangement joins TRBV6-5 to TRBJ1-1; D is uncertain. Germline values: CDR1 MNHEY, CDR2 SVGAGI. Deletions cut 6 bases from V and 10 bases from J, with 18 bases between. CDR3 length equals 13 residues.

The genes are TRBV6-5 and TRBJ2-5, with 7 bases lining up with TRBD2. The CDR3 extends over 12 amino acids. The V segment lost 4 bases and the J segment 5 bases; nucleotides outside the gene matches: 1. Germline CDR1 reads MNHEY; CDR2 reads SVGAGI. DNA of the CDR3: TGTGCCAGCAGTTCAGCGGGGGAGACCCAGTACTTC. Translated: CASSSAGETQYF.

This chain connects TRBV10-2 to TRBJ1-1; D remains ambiguous. This CDR3 has 13 residues. Deletions cut 8 bases from V and 0 bases from J, with 10 bases between. CDR1 WSHSY and CDR2 SAAADI come from the germline V gene. CDR3 in amino acids: CASCALLNTEAFF. CDR3 in DNA: TGCGCCAGCTGTGCACTTCTGAACACTGAAGCTTTCTTT.

The rearrangement links TRBV6-1 to TRBJ2-3; D gene unclear. The CDR3 covers 11 residues. Germline CDR1 and CDR2: MNHNS and SASEGT. The V gene lost 3 bases and the J gene lost 7 bases, with 5 bases spanning the gap. The CDR3 region is CASSDGYTQYF. The DNA for the CDR3 is TGTGCCAGCAGTGATGGTTATACGCAGTATTTT.

The rearrangement joins TRBV6-5 to TRBJ2-5, with D perhaps TRBD1 or TRBD2 (5 bases each). The CDR3 totals 13 residues. Trimming cost V 8 bases and J 4 bases, with 14 bases left between them. Germline V gene sequence: CDR1 MNHEY, CDR2 SVGAGI. CDR3 in DNA: TGTGCCAGCCCCTGGGGACCAACAGAGACCCAGTACTTC. Translated: CASPWGPTETQYF.

The J gene is TRBJ2-1, the V gene TRBV5-6; D is unclear. Germline loops: CDR1 SGHDT, CDR2 YYEEEE. Trimming removed 0 bases at V and 3 bases at J, with 13 bases between. This CDR3 has 16 residues. In nucleotides, the CDR3 is TGTGCCAGCAGCTTGGTCACAGCAAGCCTCTACAATGAGCAGTTCTTC. It specifies CASSLVTASLYNEQFF.

The chain combines TRBV2 with TRBJ1-4, with 8 nucleotides matching TRBD1. Germline assignment: CDR1 SNHLY and CDR2 FYNNEI. Trimming took 3 bases from V and 0 from J; bases not matched to a gene: 6. This CDR3 comprises 17 residues. CDR3 nucleotides: TGTGCCAGCAGTGAGGCCAGGGGGCGTGCAACTAATGAAAAACTGTTTTTT. Amino acids: CASSEARGRATNEKLFF.

The CDR3 is CASSPGRGSGELFF. CDR3 DNA: TGCGCCAGCAGCCCGGGGAGAGGCTCCGGGGAGCTGTTTTTT. This rearrangement joins TRBV4-1 to TRBJ2-2, with D possibly TRBD2 on 5 matching bases. Trimming left V 4 bases short and J 6 bases short, with 12 bases between. Germline-derived CDR1 and CDR2 are MGHRA and YSYEKL. The CDR3 loop spans 14 amino acids.

This clone was observed a single time. This sample also contains other DNA sequences that code for the same CDR3. V usage is TRBV6-5 and J usage is TRBJ1-2; D is unresolved. The CDR3 is 12 residues long. Germline CDR1 is MNHEY and CDR2 is SVGAGI. Trimming removed 5 bases at V and 5 bases at J, with 9 bases between. In DNA form, the CDR3 reads TGTGCCAGCAGTAGCGGACCATATGGCTACACCTTC. Residues: CASSSGPYGYTF.